Listed here are 28 T cell receptor beta chains from one sample, sequenced in a study of early T cells in non-severe SARS-CoV-2 infection. TCRdb called the 5' RACE reads again in MiXCR, with one record for every CDR3 protein. The sample contains over 85,000 distinct CDR3 sequences, over 15% of which appear only once. Input material: whole blood. Every receptor here comes from an adult who was a healthcare worker with PCR-confirmed SARS-CoV-2 infection or an uninfected control (not recorded which).

The chain recombines TRBV28 with TRBJ1-2, with D unclear. V lost 5 bases, J lost 3 bases, and 16 bases lay in between. The CDR3 loop spans 15 amino acids. CDR1 MDHEN and CDR2 SYDVKM come from the germline V gene. In DNA, the CDR3 is TGTGCCAGCAGTCCCCACAATGAACTGCACTATGGCTACACCTTC. Its protein product is CASSPHNELHYGYTF.

The V and J genes are TRBV4-3 and TRBJ1-1, with TRBD1 matching over 8 bases. The CDR3 length is 13 residues. V dropped 4 bases and J dropped 5; count of bases not matched to a gene: 3. Germline lookup yields CDR1 LGHNA and CDR2 YSLEER. The CDR3 protein is CASSLHRGTEAFF. The CDR3 DNA reads TGCGCCAGCAGCCTTCACAGGGGGACTGAAGCTTTCTTT.

This clonotype came up a few times. The chain uses TRBV27 and TRBJ1-4; D may be TRBD1 (6 bases). Germline loops: CDR1 MNHEY, CDR2 SMNVEV (reference sequence). The CDR3 is 15 residues long. V lost 6 bases to trimming and J lost 5 bases, with 16 bases between them. The CDR3 nucleotides read TGTGCCAGCAGCCCATGGGACCAGGGGAATGAAAAACTGTTTTTT. Its translation is CASSPWDQGNEKLFF.

At least ten counts were recorded for this clonotype. The V call is TRBV7-8, the J call TRBJ2-2; D perhaps matches TRBD1 (6 bases). Germline CDR1 SGHVS, CDR2 FQNEAQ. The CDR3 is made up of 14 amino acids. The V end lost 7 bases, the J end lost 8 bases, and 17 bases lay between the germline ends. In DNA form, the CDR3 reads TGTGCCAGCACCGAGGGGGTCAACCTAGGGGAGCTGTTTTTT. Its translation: CASTEGVNLGELFF.

This clonotype was counted ten times or more. CDR3 coding DNA: TGTGCCAGCAGCCCAATGCGCCTAGCGGGAGGGCCCTACGAGCAGTACTTC. It encodes CASSPMRLAGGPYEQYF. The rearrangement uses TRBV7-8 and TRBJ2-7; 12 bases are a match to TRBD2. CDR3 length equals 17 residues. V gave up 5 bases and J gave up 2 bases; unmatched junction bases: 10. Germline loops: CDR1 SGHVS, CDR2 FQNEAQ.

This chain uses TRBV7-8 with TRBJ1-1; D unclear. Germline CDR1 is SGHVS and CDR2 is FQNEAQ. V was cut by 5 bases and J by 4 bases, with 17 bases left in between. The CDR3 is 15 residues long. CDR3 sequence: CASSPGPGKGTEAFF. The DNA for the CDR3 is TGTGCCAGCAGCCCCGGGCCTGGGAAGGGCACTGAAGCTTTCTTT.

The chain uses TRBV13 and TRBJ2-1; TRBD2 matches at 14 bases. Trimming removed 5 bases from V and 8 bases from J; junction bases left unmatched: 5. From germline, CDR1 is PRHDT and CDR2 FYEKMQ (reference sequence). The CDR3 has 15 residues. CDR3 coding DNA: TGTGCCAGCAGCGGAGGGACTAGCGGGAGCTATGAGCAGTTCTTC. It encodes CASSGGTSGSYEQFF. Looking up the rest from reference TRBV13 and TRBJ2-1 gives the full variable domain: AAGVIQSPRHLIKEKRETATLKCYPIPRHDTVYWYQQGPGQDPQFLISFYEKMQSDKGSIPDRFSAQQFSDYHSELNMSSLELGDSALYFCASSGGTSGSYEQFFGPGTRLTVL.

V is TRBV7-9 and J is TRBJ1-1; D may be TRBD1 (5 bases). Deletions cut 4 bases from V and 0 bases from J, with 15 bases between. The CDR3 is made up of 16 amino acids. CDR1 and CDR2 from the germline V gene are SEHNR and FQNEAQ (reference sequence). The CDR3 DNA is TGTGCCAGCAGCTCTCTGGGGGGGGAATTGAACACTGAAGCTTTCTTT. It specifies CASSSLGGELNTEAFF.

This clonotype was seen a handful of times. V is TRBV27 and J is TRBJ2-7, with 8 bases aligning to TRBD1. The V gene end was trimmed by 6 bases and the J gene end by 1 base; junction bases not matched to a gene: 8. Germline-derived CDR1 and CDR2 are MNHEY and SMNVEV (reference sequence). The CDR3 is 15 amino acids. CDR3 in amino acids: CASSAGTGDSYEQYF. In DNA form, the CDR3 reads TGTGCCAGCAGCGCAGGGACAGGCGATTCCTACGAGCAGTACTTC.

The table lists this clonotype with a few counts. The chain couples TRBV10-3 to TRBJ1-3; unclear D gene. Per the germline V gene, CDR1 is ENHRY and CDR2 is SYGVKD. Trimming removed 10 bases at V and 7 bases at J, with 11 bases between. The CDR3 consists of 11 residues. Here the CDR3 reads CATQGPNTIYF. CDR3 DNA: TGTGCCACCCAAGGGCCCAACACCATATATTTT.

J is TRBJ1-1 and V is TRBV6-1; 9 nucleotides agree with TRBD1. The CDR3 has 15 residues. The germline V gene has CDR1 MNHNS and CDR2 SASEGT. V gave up 7 bases and J gave up 5 bases; unmatched junction bases: 11. This chain's CDR3 is CASTRLDRGWTEAFF. CDR3 sequence (DNA): TGTGCCAGCACCCGCCTGGACAGGGGTTGGACTGAAGCTTTCTTT.

This clonotype has a handful of counts. The chain recombines TRBV12-3 or TRBV12-4 with TRBJ2-7, with D tentatively TRBD1 (6 bases). Trimming pared 6 bases from V and 4 bases from J, leaving 16 bases between. CDR3 length: 14 residues. The CDR3 nucleotides read TGTGCCAGCAGACCCGGCAGGGGCCTTTACGAGCAGTACTTC. Residues: CASRPGRGLYEQYF.

This clonotype was seen more than once but under ten times. The gene calls are TRBV12-3 or TRBV12-4 and TRBJ2-3; possibly TRBD1 for D (6 bases). V was trimmed by 0 bases and J by 2 bases, leaving 15 bases between them. The CDR3 totals 17 residues. CDR3 bases: TGTGCCAGCAGTTTAGCGGGGGCAGGGATCTTCACAGATACGCAGTATTTT. It encodes CASSLAGAGIFTDTQYF.

V usage is TRBV20-1 and J usage is TRBJ2-7, with TRBD2 identical over 7 bases. The CDR3 is 18 residues long. Germline CDR1 is DFQATT and CDR2 is SNEGSKA (reference sequence). With 3 bases clipped from V and 4 bases from J, the junction kept 21 bases outside the gene matches. The CDR3 DNA follows: TGCAGTGCTAGCTCCAGTCGGAATCGTGGCGGGGGACTTTACGAGCAGTACTTC. Residues: CSASSSRNRGGGLYEQYF.

This clonotype was seen a few times. V and J are TRBV28 and TRBJ1-2; D remains unclear. CDR3 length: 15 amino acids. The germline V gene has CDR1 MDHEN and CDR2 SYDVKM. Deletions cut 2 bases from V and 6 bases from J, with 16 bases between. CDR3 sequence reads: CASSLTPDPGDGYTF. The CDR3 bases are TGTGCCAGCAGTTTAACCCCCGACCCAGGCGATGGCTACACCTTC.

This clonotype was recorded a few times. The V call is TRBV5-1, the J call TRBJ2-5, with D possibly TRBD2 on 7 matching bases. Looked up from germline, CDR1 is SGHRS and CDR2 is YFSETQ. The V end was cut by 4 bases, the J end by 5 bases, with 27 bases between. The CDR3 is 18 residues long. CDR3 DNA: TGCGCCAGCAGCCCCCTCCCTGGTGGGGGGGCCTTTCCGGAGACCCAGTACTTC. Its translation is CASSPLPGGGAFPETQYF.

The genes are TRBV6-5 and TRBJ2-5; 8 bases are a match to TRBD2. Germline V gene data show CDR1 as MNHEY and CDR2 as SVGAGI. V gave up 6 bases and J gave up 5 bases; unmatched junction bases: 8. CDR3 size: 14 residues. CDR3 sequence: CASSSGGARETQYF. CDR3 nucleotide sequence: TGTGCCAGCAGCTCGGGAGGGGCGAGGGAGACCCAGTACTTC.

The chain is built from TRBV13 and TRBJ2-7; no definite D call. The germline V gene encodes CDR1 PRHDT and CDR2 FYEKMQ (reference sequence). With 3 bases removed from V and 3 bases from J, the gap between germline ends came to 6 bases. The CDR3 totals 12 residues. The CDR3 DNA reads TGTGCCAGCAGCTTCGGAAACTACGAGCAGTACTTC. As protein: CASSFGNYEQYF.

This clonotype was seen a handful of times. The rearrangement joins TRBV20-1 to TRBJ2-7; perhaps TRBD1 as D (5 bases). The V end was cut by 0 bases, the J end by 3 bases, with 18 bases between. This CDR3 has 16 amino acids. Germline V gene lookup returns CDR1 DFQATT and CDR2 SNEGSKA (reference sequence). The CDR3 sequence: CSARDSLSDRYYEQYF. CDR3 in DNA: TGCAGTGCTAGAGATAGTTTATCAGACAGATACTACGAGCAGTACTTC.

This clonotype was observed a few times. This chain connects TRBV10-3 to TRBJ2-2; D perhaps matches TRBD2 (7 bases). CDR1 is ENHRY and CDR2 is SYGVKD in the germline V gene. This CDR3 contains 13 residues. V dropped 11 bases and J dropped 3 bases, with 13 bases sitting between them. For the CDR3, the DNA is TGTGCCTCCAGGGGAGGGGACACCGGGGAGCTGTTTTTT. Its translation: CASRGGDTGELFF.

The sample holds a few counts of this clonotype. The V call is TRBV11-2, the J call TRBJ2-1; D not resolved. This CDR3 contains 15 residues. Germline CDR1 is SGHAT and CDR2 is FQNNGV. V was pared by 6 bases and J by 0 bases, with 12 bases between. CDR3 in amino acids: CASRSVLSSYNEQFF. The CDR3 DNA reads as TGTGCCAGCAGGTCCGTGTTGAGCTCCTACAATGAGCAGTTCTTC. The full variable domain, rest sourced from reference TRBV11-2 and TRBJ2-1, is EAGVAQSPRYKIIEKRQSVAFWCNPISGHATLYWYQQILGQGPKLLIQFQNNGVVDDSQLPKDRFSAERLKGVDSTLKIQPAKLEDSAVYLCASRSVLSSYNEQFFGPGTRLTVL.

There are a few counts of this clonotype. V and J are TRBV30 and TRBJ2-1; no clear D gene. CDR3 length: 12 residues. CDR1 is GTSNPN and CDR2 is SVGIG in the germline V gene (reference sequence). V lost 4 bases, J lost 4 bases, and 8 bases lay in between. CDR3 amino acids: CAWMEMYNEQFF. The CDR3 DNA reads as TGTGCCTGGATGGAGATGTACAATGAGCAGTTCTTC.

This clonotype has a handful of counts. The chain recombines TRBV5-1 with TRBJ2-3, with a tentative D call TRBD2 (5 bases). Trimming took off 3 bases at V and 1 base at J, with 15 bases between the two ends. CDR1 and CDR2 from the germline V gene are SGHRS and YFSETQ. CDR3 length: 16 amino acids. The CDR3 reads CASSSLAGGGTDTQYF. CDR3 coding DNA: TGCGCCAGCAGCTCGTTGGCGGGTGGCGGCACAGATACGCAGTATTTT.

The chain uses TRBV6-1 and TRBJ2-5, with 11 nucleotides matching TRBD1. Germline CDR1 reads MNHNS; CDR2 reads SASEGT. This CDR3 has 18 amino acids. J lost 6 bases, V lost 2 bases, and 14 bases had no gene match. The CDR3 region has the DNA TGTGCCAGCAGTGAATTTGGACAGGGGGCCACCGAAGGTCAGACCCAGTACTTC. It yields the protein CASSEFGQGATEGQTQYF.

The chain is built from TRBV7-9 and TRBJ1-2; D might be TRBD1 (5 bases). Trimming removed 5 bases at V and 4 bases at J, with 20 bases between. CDR3 length: 16 residues. Germline loops: CDR1 SEHNR, CDR2 FQNEAQ (reference sequence). The CDR3 region has the DNA TGTGCCAGCAGCCTAGGGGTGACTCTTTCCTCCTATGGCTACACCTTC. Translated, it gives CASSLGVTLSSYGYTF. The complete variable domain, with remaining parts taken from reference TRBV7-9 and TRBJ1-2, reads DTGVSQNPRHKITKRGQNVTFRCDPISEHNRLYWYRQTLGQGPEFLTYFQNEAQLEKSRLLSDRFSAERPKGSFSTLEIQRTEQGDSAMYLCASSLGVTLSSYGYTFGSGTRLTVV.

The chain uses TRBV7-9 and TRBJ2-1; D possibly corresponds to TRBD1 (6 bases). V lost 3 bases, J lost 9 bases, and 18 bases lay in between. CDR3 length: 15 amino acids. The germline gives CDR1 SEHNR, CDR2 FQNEAQ (reference sequence). CDR3 bases: TGTGCCAGCAGCTTCAGTCGGACAGTTGGGAGTGAGCAGTTCTTC. This translates into CASSFSRTVGSEQFF.

The J gene is TRBJ2-1, the V gene TRBV5-1; no clear D. Germline assignment: CDR1 SGHRS and CDR2 YFSETQ. V gave up 1 base and J gave up 10 bases, with 15 bases separating them. The CDR3 is made up of 14 amino acids. DNA for the CDR3: TGCGCCAGCAGCTTGTCCGACCCCCGGCGAGAGCAGTTCTTC. Translation gives CASSLSDPRREQFF.

V gene TRBV15 combines with J gene TRBJ2-4; TRBD2 aligns across 10 bases. The ends lost 1 base at V and 8 bases at J; junction bases unmatched: 8. The CDR3 extends over 16 amino acids. From germline, CDR1 is LNHNV and CDR2 YYDKDF (reference sequence). The DNA of the CDR3 is TGTGCCACCAGCAGAGTTTCAGCGGGAGGGGAGGACATTCAGTACTTC. Translation: CATSRVSAGGEDIQYF.